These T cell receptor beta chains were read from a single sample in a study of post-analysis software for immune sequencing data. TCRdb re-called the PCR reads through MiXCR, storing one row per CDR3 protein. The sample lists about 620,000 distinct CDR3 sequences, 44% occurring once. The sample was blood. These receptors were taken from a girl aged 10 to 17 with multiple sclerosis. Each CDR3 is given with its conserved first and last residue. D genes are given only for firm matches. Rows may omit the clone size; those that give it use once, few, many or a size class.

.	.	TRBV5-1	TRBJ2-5	CASRPDRSHQETQYF	TGCGCCAGCAGGCCAGACAGGTCCCATCAAGAGACCCAGTACTTC
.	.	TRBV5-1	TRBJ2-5	CASSLESGETQYF	TGCGCCAGCAGCTTGGAGAGCGGAGAGACCCAGTACTTC
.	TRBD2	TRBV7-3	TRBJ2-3	CASSPSGGAADTQYF	TGTGCCAGCAGCCCTAGCGGGGGGGCGGCAGATACGCAGTATTTT
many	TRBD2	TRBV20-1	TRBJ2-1	CSARRGGDHNEQFF	TGCAGTGCTAGGCGGGGGGGGGACCACAATGAGCAGTTCTTC
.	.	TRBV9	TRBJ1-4	CASSVEGVDEKLFF	TGTGCCAGCAGCGTAGAAGGGGTGGACGAAAAACTGTTTTTT
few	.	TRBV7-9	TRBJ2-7	CASSRHYEQYF	TGTGCCAGCAGCCGTCACTACGAGCAGTACTTC
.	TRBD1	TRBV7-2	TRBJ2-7	CASSLVGVYRGSYEQYF	TGTGCCAGCAGCTTAGTCGGGGTATACAGGGGTTCCTACGAGCAGTACTTC
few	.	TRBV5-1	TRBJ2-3	CASSLTGHGTDTQYF	TGCGCCAGCAGCCTTACAGGGCATGGCACAGATACGCAGTATTTT
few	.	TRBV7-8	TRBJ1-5	CASSLVPDQPQHF	TGTGCCAGCAGCTTAGTCCCGGATCAGCCCCAGCATTTT
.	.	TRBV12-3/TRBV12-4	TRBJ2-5	CASSLRHMQETQYF	TGTGCCAGCAGTTTGAGGCACATGCAAGAGACCCAGTACTTC
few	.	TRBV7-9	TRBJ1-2	CASSLEVGYTF	TGTGCCAGCAGCTTAGAAGTGGGCTACACCTTC
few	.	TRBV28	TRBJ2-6	CATGAGANVLTF	TGTGCCACAGGGGCGGGGGCCAACGTCCTGACTTTC
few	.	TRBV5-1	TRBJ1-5	CASSSPPSRDVFGNQPQHF	TGCGCCAGCAGCTCACCACCGTCCCGGGACGTATTCGGCAATCAGCCCCAGCATTTT
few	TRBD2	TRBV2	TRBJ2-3	CATSSRREENTQYF	TGTGCCACGAGCAGTAGGCGGGAGGAGAATACGCAGTATTTT
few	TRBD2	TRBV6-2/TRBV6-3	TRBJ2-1	CASSNRGLAEDGIYNEQFF	TGTGCCAGCAGCAACAGGGGACTAGCGGAGGATGGGATTTACAATGAGCAGTTCTTC
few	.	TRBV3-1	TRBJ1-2	CASSQGRDNGYTF	TGTGCCAGCAGCCAAGGCAGGGACAATGGCTACACCTTC
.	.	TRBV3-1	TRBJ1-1	CASSQDGAAWDTEAFF	TGTGCCAGCAGCCAAGATGGGGCTGCCTGGGACACTGAAGCTTTCTTT
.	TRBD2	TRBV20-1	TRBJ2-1	CSAIPRGLAYNEQFF	TGCAGTGCTATTCCACGGGGACTAGCCTACAATGAGCAGTTCTTC
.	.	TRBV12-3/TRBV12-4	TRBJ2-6	CASRESSGANVLTF	TGTGCCAGCAGGGAATCCTCTGGGGCCAACGTCCTGACTTTC
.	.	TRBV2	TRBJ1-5	CASSGAALGNQPQHF	TGTGCCAGCAGTGGGGCGGCTCTCGGCAATCAGCCCCAGCATTTT
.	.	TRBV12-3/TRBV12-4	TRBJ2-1	CASSFGGSEQFF	TGTGCCAGCAGTTTTGGTGGGAGTGAGCAGTTCTTC
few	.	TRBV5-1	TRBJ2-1	CASSLASGFYNEQFF	TGCGCCAGCAGCTTGGCTTCAGGATTTTACAATGAGCAGTTCTTC
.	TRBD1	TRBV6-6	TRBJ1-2	CASSYSPNRGYGYTF	TGTGCCAGCAGTTACTCTCCGAACAGGGGCTATGGCTACACCTTC
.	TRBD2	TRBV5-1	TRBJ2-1	CASLSGPESSYNEQFF	TGCGCCAGCCTTAGCGGGCCAGAGAGCTCCTACAATGAGCAGTTCTTC
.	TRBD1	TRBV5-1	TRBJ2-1	CASSSPQTGGYNEQFF	TGCGCCAGCAGCTCCCCCCAGACAGGGGGCTACAATGAGCAGTTCTTC
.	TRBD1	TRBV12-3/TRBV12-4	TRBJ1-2	CASREHGTAYGYTF	TGTGCCAGCAGGGAACATGGGACAGCTTATGGCTACACCTTC
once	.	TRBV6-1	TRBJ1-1	CASSLDRYNTEAFF	TGTGCCAGCAGCCTCGACAGGTATAACACTGAAGCTTTCTTT
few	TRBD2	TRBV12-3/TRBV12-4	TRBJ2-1	CASSLYSGGGDEQFF	TGTGCCAGCAGTTTATATAGCGGGGGAGGCGATGAGCAGTTCTTC
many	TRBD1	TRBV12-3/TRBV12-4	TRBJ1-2	CASRTGANYGYTF	TGTGCCAGCAGGACAGGGGCTAACTATGGCTACACCTTC
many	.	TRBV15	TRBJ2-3	CATSREKGTGTDTQYF	TGTGCCACCAGCAGAGAAAAGGGTACAGGCACAGATACGCAGTATTTT
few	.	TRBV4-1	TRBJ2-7	CASSLETEREQYF	TGCGCCAGCAGCCTAGAGACAGAGCGGGAGCAGTACTTC
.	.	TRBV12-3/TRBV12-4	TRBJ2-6	CASSRDSGANVLTF	TGTGCCAGCAGTCGAGACTCTGGGGCCAACGTCCTGACTTTC